Listed below are T cell receptor beta chains from one sample, sequenced in a study of T-cell memory formation after mild COVID-19. TCRdb redid the calling of the 5' RACE reads with MiXCR, one entry per CDR3 protein. This table holds 350,000 to 500,000 distinct CDR3 sequences, 20% to 25% found once. Sequenced input: PBMCs or a T cell subset sorted from them (not recorded which). These receptors originate from an adult woman who had mild COVID-19 (a few samples of this study predate the infection). Cell type and time point are not known. The CDR3 runs from the conserved cysteine through the conserved F or W. Each record gives: V gene, J gene, D gene, clone size, CDR3 DNA, CDR3 protein. The D gene is left open where the match is weak. Rows may omit the clone size; those that give it use once, few, many or a size class.

v_gene: TRBV20-1; j_gene: TRBJ2-7; d_gene: NA; abundance: NA; CDR3nt: TGCAGTGCTAGGGCTGTCAGGGGGGTAAACTACGAGCAGTACTTC; CDR3aa: CSARAVRGVNYEQYF
v_gene: TRBV7-8; j_gene: TRBJ2-1; d_gene: NA; abundance: few; CDR3nt: TGTGCCAGCAGCTTCGGGGGAATTCGGGGTGAGCAGTTCTTC; CDR3aa: CASSFGGIRGEQFF
v_gene: TRBV7-3; j_gene: TRBJ1-1; d_gene: NA; abundance: few; CDR3nt: TGTGCCAGCAGCTCTGGGTCCGTGAACACTGAAGCTTTCTTT; CDR3aa: CASSSGSVNTEAFF
v_gene: TRBV6-2/TRBV6-3; j_gene: TRBJ2-1; d_gene: NA; abundance: NA; CDR3nt: TGTGCCACCCTCGACAGTGCCCTCCGTGACTACAATGAGCAGTTCTTC; CDR3aa: CATLDSALRDYNEQFF
v_gene: TRBV4-1; j_gene: TRBJ2-7; d_gene: TRBD1; abundance: few; CDR3nt: TGCGCCAGCAGCCCTACACAAATGACAGGGGGCTACGAGCAGTACTTC; CDR3aa: CASSPTQMTGGYEQYF
v_gene: TRBV7-6; j_gene: TRBJ1-1; d_gene: NA; abundance: few; CDR3nt: TGTGCCAGCAGCTTAGGGGGAGTTACTGAAGCTTTCTTT; CDR3aa: CASSLGGVTEAFF
v_gene: TRBV29-1; j_gene: TRBJ2-7; d_gene: NA; abundance: NA; CDR3nt: TGCAGCGTTGTGGGCAACGCCTACGAGCAGTACTTC; CDR3aa: CSVVGNAYEQYF
v_gene: TRBV24-1; j_gene: TRBJ2-1; d_gene: NA; abundance: NA; CDR3nt: TGTGCCACCAGGGACTTAGAGAATGAGCAGTTCTTC; CDR3aa: CATRDLENEQFF
v_gene: TRBV6-6; j_gene: TRBJ1-2; d_gene: NA; abundance: few; CDR3nt: TGTGCCAGCAGTTACAACCCAGTGTCAAACTATGGCTACACCTTC; CDR3aa: CASSYNPVSNYGYTF
v_gene: TRBV27; j_gene: TRBJ2-7; d_gene: TRBD2; abundance: few; CDR3nt: TGTGCCAGCAGTTTAGCGGCTAGCGGGACTATCTACGAGCAGTACTTC; CDR3aa: CASSLAASGTIYEQYF
v_gene: TRBV27; j_gene: TRBJ2-7; d_gene: NA; abundance: NA; CDR3nt: TGTGCCAGCAGTTTAACGGGACAAGACTACGAGCAGTACTTC; CDR3aa: CASSLTGQDYEQYF
v_gene: TRBV11-3; j_gene: TRBJ2-1; d_gene: TRBD2; abundance: few; CDR3nt: TGTGCCAGCAGCTTAGAGGTAGCGGGGGCTAGGCAGTTCTTC; CDR3aa: CASSLEVAGARQFF
v_gene: TRBV12-3/TRBV12-4; j_gene: TRBJ2-1; d_gene: NA; abundance: NA; CDR3nt: TGTGCCAGCAGTTTGGGATTGGGTACCCATGAGCAGTTCTTC; CDR3aa: CASSLGLGTHEQFF
v_gene: TRBV29-1; j_gene: TRBJ2-5; d_gene: NA; abundance: many; CDR3nt: TGCAGCGTTGAAGGGACCCAGTACTTC; CDR3aa: CSVEGTQYF
v_gene: TRBV27; j_gene: TRBJ1-5; d_gene: TRBD1; abundance: few; CDR3nt: TGTGCCAGCAGACACACAGGGGGCAATCAGCCCCAGCATTTT; CDR3aa: CASRHTGGNQPQHF
v_gene: TRBV15; j_gene: TRBJ1-6; d_gene: NA; abundance: NA; CDR3nt: TGTGCCACCAGCAGAGATCTCGATACGTTCGGATCACCCCTCCACTTT; CDR3aa: CATSRDLDTFGSPLHF
v_gene: TRBV29-1; j_gene: TRBJ1-1; d_gene: NA; abundance: few; CDR3nt: TGCAGCGCTGTGGGCGGGAACACTGAAGCTTTCTTT; CDR3aa: CSAVGGNTEAFF
v_gene: TRBV29-1; j_gene: TRBJ1-2; d_gene: NA; abundance: few; CDR3nt: TGCAGCGTTGAGATCGGGCATGGCTACACCTTC; CDR3aa: CSVEIGHGYTF
v_gene: TRBV15; j_gene: TRBJ2-1; d_gene: NA; abundance: NA; CDR3nt: TGTGCCACCAGCAGAGGGGAAGATAGCGGTGAGCAGTTCTTC; CDR3aa: CATSRGEDSGEQFF
v_gene: TRBV7-3; j_gene: TRBJ2-1; d_gene: TRBD2; abundance: NA; CDR3nt: TGTGCCAGTGGGGGAGCGGGAGGGCCGGCCAATGAGCAGTTCTTC; CDR3aa: CASGGAGGPANEQFF
v_gene: TRBV9; j_gene: TRBJ2-3; d_gene: NA; abundance: NA; CDR3nt: TGTGCCAGCAGCGTAGGGGGGGGAGGGACAACAGATACGCAGTATTTT; CDR3aa: CASSVGGGGTTDTQYF
v_gene: TRBV12-5; j_gene: TRBJ2-7; d_gene: NA; abundance: few; CDR3nt: TGTGCTAGTGCCATTTCCTACGAGCAGTACTTC; CDR3aa: CASAISYEQYF
v_gene: TRBV7-3; j_gene: TRBJ2-1; d_gene: TRBD2; abundance: many; CDR3nt: TGTGCCAGTGCCGGGACTAGGGGGAATGAGCAGTTCTTC; CDR3aa: CASAGTRGNEQFF
v_gene: TRBV29-1; j_gene: TRBJ2-7; d_gene: TRBD1; abundance: few; CDR3nt: TGCAGCGTTGAGTTTCCGAGGACAGGGATCCACGAGCAGTACTTC; CDR3aa: CSVEFPRTGIHEQYF
v_gene: TRBV28; j_gene: TRBJ1-1; d_gene: NA; abundance: NA; CDR3nt: TGTGCCAGCAGGCAATTCGGGACGATGGCTTTCTTT; CDR3aa: CASRQFGTMAFF
v_gene: TRBV20-1; j_gene: TRBJ1-1; d_gene: NA; abundance: few; CDR3nt: TGCAGTGCTAGAGGAGCAGGACCTGAAGCTTTCTTT; CDR3aa: CSARGAGPEAFF
v_gene: TRBV20-1; j_gene: TRBJ1-4; d_gene: TRBD1; abundance: few; CDR3nt: TGCAGTGCTCCGGACAGGGGGAATGCTAATGAAAAACTGTTTTTT; CDR3aa: CSAPDRGNANEKLFF
v_gene: TRBV12-3/TRBV12-4; j_gene: TRBJ2-2; d_gene: TRBD1; abundance: few; CDR3nt: TGTGCCAGCAGTTCCCCCGGGACAGGGCGAACCGGGGAGCTGTTTTTT; CDR3aa: CASSSPGTGRTGELFF
v_gene: TRBV5-1; j_gene: TRBJ2-3; d_gene: NA; abundance: NA; CDR3nt: TGCGCCAGCAGCTTCGACCCTAGCACAGATACGCAGTATTTT; CDR3aa: CASSFDPSTDTQYF
v_gene: TRBV4-1; j_gene: TRBJ2-2; d_gene: NA; abundance: NA; CDR3nt: TGCGCCAGCAGCAACCGGGACTCCGTTTGGGGGGAGCTGTTTTTT; CDR3aa: CASSNRDSVWGELFF
v_gene: TRBV4-1; j_gene: TRBJ1-1; d_gene: NA; abundance: NA; CDR3nt: TGCGCCAGCAGCCCCCGCCCCGGAGGAGCCTCTGAAGCTTTCTTT; CDR3aa: CASSPRPGGASEAFF
v_gene: TRBV6-5; j_gene: TRBJ2-3; d_gene: NA; abundance: NA; CDR3nt: TGTGCCAGCAGTTACGGTTTTCCCGAACGCACAGATACGCAGTATTTT; CDR3aa: CASSYGFPERTDTQYF
v_gene: TRBV20-1; j_gene: TRBJ2-1; d_gene: TRBD2; abundance: few; CDR3nt: TGCAGTGCTAGAGTACCCCCCATACTAGCGGGAGGGTTCTACAATGAGCAGTTCTTC; CDR3aa: CSARVPPILAGGFYNEQFF
v_gene: TRBV4-1; j_gene: TRBJ2-7; d_gene: NA; abundance: NA; CDR3nt: TGCGCCAGCAGCCAATTACAGATCTCCTACGAGCAGTACTTC; CDR3aa: CASSQLQISYEQYF
v_gene: TRBV6-4; j_gene: TRBJ1-5; d_gene: TRBD1; abundance: NA; CDR3nt: TGTGCCAGCAGTGAGACAGGGAAGCAGCCCCAGCATTTT; CDR3aa: CASSETGKQPQHF
v_gene: TRBV7-9; j_gene: TRBJ2-3; d_gene: NA; abundance: few; CDR3nt: TGTGCCAGCAGCCCGAGGGGGGGTCCACAGGGAATTGGCACAGATACGCAGTATTTT; CDR3aa: CASSPRGGPQGIGTDTQYF
v_gene: TRBV6-1; j_gene: TRBJ2-2; d_gene: NA; abundance: few; CDR3nt: TGTGCCAGCAGTTCTGCAGGGTGGACCGGGGAGCTGTTTTTT; CDR3aa: CASSSAGWTGELFF
v_gene: TRBV9; j_gene: TRBJ2-7; d_gene: TRBD1; abundance: NA; CDR3nt: TGTGCCAGCAGCGGACAGGGTCCCACCTACGAGCAGTACTTC; CDR3aa: CASSGQGPTYEQYF
v_gene: TRBV4-1; j_gene: TRBJ2-7; d_gene: NA; abundance: NA; CDR3nt: TGCGCCAGCAGCCAAGATCACGAGGGAGGCGAGCAGTACTTC; CDR3aa: CASSQDHEGGEQYF
v_gene: TRBV2; j_gene: TRBJ2-3; d_gene: NA; abundance: NA; CDR3nt: TGTGCCAGCAGTGGACTGAGCTTCACAGATACGCAGTATTTT; CDR3aa: CASSGLSFTDTQYF
v_gene: TRBV18; j_gene: TRBJ2-1; d_gene: TRBD1; abundance: few; CDR3nt: TGTGCCAGCTCACAGAGACAGGGAAGGAGCTCCTACAATGAGCAGTTCTTC; CDR3aa: CASSQRQGRSSYNEQFF
v_gene: TRBV28; j_gene: TRBJ1-2; d_gene: NA; abundance: NA; CDR3nt: TGTGCCAGCAGTTTATACGGCTATGGCTACACCTTC; CDR3aa: CASSLYGYGYTF